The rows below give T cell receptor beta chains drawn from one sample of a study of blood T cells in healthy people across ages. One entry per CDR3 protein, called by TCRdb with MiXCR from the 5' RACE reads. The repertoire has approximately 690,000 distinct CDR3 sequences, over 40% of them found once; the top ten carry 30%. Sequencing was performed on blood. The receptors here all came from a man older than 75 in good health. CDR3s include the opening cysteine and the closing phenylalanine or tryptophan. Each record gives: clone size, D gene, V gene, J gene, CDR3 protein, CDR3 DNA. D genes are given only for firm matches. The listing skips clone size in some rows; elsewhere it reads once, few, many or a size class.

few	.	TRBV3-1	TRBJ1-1	CASSQDLRPNTEAFF	TGTGCCAGCAGCCAAGATTTGAGGCCTAACACTGAAGCTTTCTTT
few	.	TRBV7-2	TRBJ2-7	CASAWGSPSYEQYF	TGTGCCAGCGCGTGGGGGTCCCCCTCCTACGAGCAGTACTTC
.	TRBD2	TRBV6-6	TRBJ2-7	CASSYGLTSGLSYEQYF	TGTGCCAGCAGTTACGGACTTACTAGCGGACTTTCCTACGAGCAGTACTTC
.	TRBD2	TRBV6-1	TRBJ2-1	CASSQAMERDGQFF	TGTGCCAGCAGTCAAGCGATGGAGCGGGATGGGCAGTTCTTC
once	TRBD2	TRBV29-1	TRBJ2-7	CSVEGLAGSDEQYF	TGCAGCGTAGAAGGGCTAGCGGGGTCCGACGAGCAGTACTTC
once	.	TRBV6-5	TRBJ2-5	CASSYRTEEETQYF	TGTGCCAGCAGTTATAGGACAGAAGAAGAGACCCAGTACTTC
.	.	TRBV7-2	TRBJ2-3	CASSFDPTDTQYF	TGTGCCAGCAGCTTCGATCCCACAGATACGCAGTATTTT
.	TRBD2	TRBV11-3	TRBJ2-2	CASSTRGGLAGGPSGELFF	TGTGCCAGCAGCACCAGAGGTGGACTAGCGGGAGGGCCATCCGGGGAGCTGTTTTTT
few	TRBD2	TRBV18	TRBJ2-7	CASSPGLARYEQYF	TGTGCCAGCTCACCGGGACTAGCGAGGTACGAGCAGTACTTC
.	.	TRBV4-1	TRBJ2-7	CASSQRQITYEQYF	TGCGCCAGCAGCCAACGACAGATCACCTACGAGCAGTACTTC
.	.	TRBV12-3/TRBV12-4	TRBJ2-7	CASSLKEQGEQYF	TGTGCCAGCAGTTTAAAGGAACAGGGCGAGCAGTACTTC
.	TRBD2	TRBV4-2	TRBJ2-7	CASSQASGGPREQYF	TGTGCCAGCAGCCAAGCTTCGGGGGGGCCGCGGGAGCAGTACTTC
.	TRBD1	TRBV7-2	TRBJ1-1	CASSQQGVKEAFF	TGTGCCAGCAGCCAGCAGGGGGTAAAGGAAGCTTTCTTT
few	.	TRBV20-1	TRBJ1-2	CSALSRYTF	TGCAGTGCCTTAAGTCGGTACACCTTC
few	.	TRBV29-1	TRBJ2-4	CSVEGGGAQYF	TGCAGCGTCGAGGGGGGGGGAGCTCAGTACTTC
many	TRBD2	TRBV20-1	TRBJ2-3	CSARKRKTSGLPSTDTQYF	TGCAGTGCTAGAAAGAGGAAGACTAGCGGACTACCTAGCACAGATACGCAGTATTTT
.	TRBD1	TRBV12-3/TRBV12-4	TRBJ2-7	CASSRQGGHHEQYF	TGTGCCAGCAGTCGACAGGGGGGGCACCACGAGCAGTACTTC
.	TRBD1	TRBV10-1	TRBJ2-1	CASWADRSRSYNGQFF	TGCGCCAGCTGGGCGGACAGGTCCCGCTCCTACAATGGGCAGTTCTTC
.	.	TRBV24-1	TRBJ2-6	CATSSPGAAGANVLTF	TGTGCCACCAGCTCACCGGGGGCAGCTGGGGCCAACGTCCTGACTTTC
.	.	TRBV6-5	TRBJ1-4	CASGEGVSEKLFF	TGTGCCAGCGGGGAGGGTGTGAGTGAAAAACTGTTTTTT
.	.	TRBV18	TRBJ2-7	CASSPGVDSYEQYF	TGTGCCAGCTCACCAGGGGTAGACTCCTACGAGCAGTACTTC
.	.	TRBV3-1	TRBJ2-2	CASSPRRYTGELFF	TGTGCCAGCAGCCCCCGGCGGTACACCGGGGAGCTGTTTTTT
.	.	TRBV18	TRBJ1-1	CAGSRLRTENTEAFF	TGTGCCGGCTCGCGACTCCGGACAGAGAACACTGAAGCTTTCTTT
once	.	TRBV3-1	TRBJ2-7	CASRHGTDSYNEQYF	TGTGCCAGCAGGCACGGGACGGATTCCTACAATGAGCAGTACTTC
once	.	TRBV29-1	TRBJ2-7	CSVGNGNSYEQYF	TGCAGCGTTGGTAACGGGAACTCCTACGAGCAGTACTTC